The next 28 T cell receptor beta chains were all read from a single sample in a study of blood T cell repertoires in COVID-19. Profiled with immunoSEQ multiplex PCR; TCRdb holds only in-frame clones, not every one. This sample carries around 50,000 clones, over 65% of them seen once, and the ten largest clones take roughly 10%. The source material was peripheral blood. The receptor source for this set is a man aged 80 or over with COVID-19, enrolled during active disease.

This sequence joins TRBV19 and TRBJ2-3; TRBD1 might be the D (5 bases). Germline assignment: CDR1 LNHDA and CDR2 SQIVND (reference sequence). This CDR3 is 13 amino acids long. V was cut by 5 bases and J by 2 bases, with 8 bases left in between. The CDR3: CASSVRDTDTQYF. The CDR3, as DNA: TGTGCCAGTAGTGTCAGGGACACAGATACGCAGTATTTT.

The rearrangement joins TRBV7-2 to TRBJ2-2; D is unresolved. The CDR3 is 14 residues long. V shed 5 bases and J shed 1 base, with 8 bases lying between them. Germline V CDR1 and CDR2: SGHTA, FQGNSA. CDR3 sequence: CASSPRRNTGELFF. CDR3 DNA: TGTGCCAGCAGCCCCCGCAGGAACACCGGGGAGCTGTTTTTT.

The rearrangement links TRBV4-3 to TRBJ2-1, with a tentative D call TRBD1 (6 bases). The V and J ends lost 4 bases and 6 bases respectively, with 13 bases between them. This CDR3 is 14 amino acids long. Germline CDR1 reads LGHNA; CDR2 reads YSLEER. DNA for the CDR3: TGCGCCAGCAGCCCCCAACTAGGGGGCAATGAGCAGTTCTTC. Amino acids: CASSPQLGGNEQFF.

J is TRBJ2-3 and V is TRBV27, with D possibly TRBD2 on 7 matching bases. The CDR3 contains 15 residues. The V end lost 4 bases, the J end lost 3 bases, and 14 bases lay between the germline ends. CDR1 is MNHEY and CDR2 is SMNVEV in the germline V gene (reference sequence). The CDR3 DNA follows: TGTGCCAGCAGTTCCGGGGGCGGGAGAACAGATACGCAGTATTTT. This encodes CASSSGGGRTDTQYF.

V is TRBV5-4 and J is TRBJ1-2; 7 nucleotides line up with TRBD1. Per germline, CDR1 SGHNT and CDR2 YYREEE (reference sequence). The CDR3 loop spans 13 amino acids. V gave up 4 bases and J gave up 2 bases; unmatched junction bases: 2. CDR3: CASSPDRNYGYTF. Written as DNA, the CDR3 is TGTGCCAGCAGCCCGGACAGGAACTATGGCTACACCTTC.

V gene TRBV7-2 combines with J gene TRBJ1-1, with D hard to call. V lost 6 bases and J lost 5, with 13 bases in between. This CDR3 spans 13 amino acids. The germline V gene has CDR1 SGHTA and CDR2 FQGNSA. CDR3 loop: CASSLSSLTEAFF. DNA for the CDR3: TGTGCCAGCAGTCTTAGTAGCCTTACTGAAGCTTTCTTT.

DNA of the CDR3: TGTGCCAGCACTAAGCAGCGGGGGGCTGACAATGAGCAGTTCTTC. Translating gives CASTKQRGADNEQFF. The chain links TRBV6-5 to TRBJ2-1, with 9 bases fitting TRBD2. Germline V CDR1 and CDR2: MNHEY, SVGAGI. The CDR3 spans 15 residues. V trimming: 7 bases; J trimming: 5 bases; junction bases outside the gene matches: 9.

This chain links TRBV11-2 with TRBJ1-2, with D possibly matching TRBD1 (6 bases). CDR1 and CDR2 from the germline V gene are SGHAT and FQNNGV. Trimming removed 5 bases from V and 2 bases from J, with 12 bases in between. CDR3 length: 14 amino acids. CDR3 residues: CASSLRGENYGYTF. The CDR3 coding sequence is TGTGCCAGCAGCCTCAGGGGAGAGAACTATGGCTACACCTTC.

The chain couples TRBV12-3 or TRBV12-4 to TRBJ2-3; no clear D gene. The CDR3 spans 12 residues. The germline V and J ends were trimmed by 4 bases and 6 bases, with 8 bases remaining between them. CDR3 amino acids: CASSSRMDTQYF. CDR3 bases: TGTGCCAGCAGTTCCCGTATGGATACGCAGTATTTT.

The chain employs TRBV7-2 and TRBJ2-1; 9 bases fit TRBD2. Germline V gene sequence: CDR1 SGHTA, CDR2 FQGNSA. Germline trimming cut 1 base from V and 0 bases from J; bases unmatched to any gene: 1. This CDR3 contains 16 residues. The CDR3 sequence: CASSLGLAVSYNEQFF. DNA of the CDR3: TGTGCCAGCAGCTTAGGACTAGCGGTCTCCTACAATGAGCAGTTCTTC.

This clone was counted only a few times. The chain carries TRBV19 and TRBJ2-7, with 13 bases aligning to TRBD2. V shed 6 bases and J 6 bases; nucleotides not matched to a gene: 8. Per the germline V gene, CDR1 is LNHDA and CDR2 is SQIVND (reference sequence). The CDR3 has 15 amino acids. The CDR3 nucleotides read TGTGCCAGTAGCTTGGGACTAGCGGGACTCGGCGAGCAGTACGTC. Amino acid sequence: CASSLGLAGLGEQYV.

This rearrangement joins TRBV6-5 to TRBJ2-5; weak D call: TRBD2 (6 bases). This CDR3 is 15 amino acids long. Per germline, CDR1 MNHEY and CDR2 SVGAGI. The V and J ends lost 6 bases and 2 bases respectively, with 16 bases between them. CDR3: CASSYRIGRQETQYF. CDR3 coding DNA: TGTGCCAGCAGCTACCGGATTGGGAGGCAAGAGACCCAGTACTTC.

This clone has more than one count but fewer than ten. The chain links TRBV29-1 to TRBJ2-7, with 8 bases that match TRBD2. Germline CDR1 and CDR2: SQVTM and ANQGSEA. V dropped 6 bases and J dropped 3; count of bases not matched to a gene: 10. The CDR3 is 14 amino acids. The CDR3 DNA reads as TGCAGCGTGAAGAGCGGGGGAGATTTCTACGAGCAGTACTTC. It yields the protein CSVKSGGDFYEQYF.

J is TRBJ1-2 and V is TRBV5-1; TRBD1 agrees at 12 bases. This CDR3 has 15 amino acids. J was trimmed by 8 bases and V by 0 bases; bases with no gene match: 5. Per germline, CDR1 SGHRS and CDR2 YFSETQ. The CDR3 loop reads CASSLEGQGASGYTF. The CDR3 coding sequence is TGCGCCAGCAGCTTGGAGGGACAGGGGGCGTCGGGCTACACCTTC.

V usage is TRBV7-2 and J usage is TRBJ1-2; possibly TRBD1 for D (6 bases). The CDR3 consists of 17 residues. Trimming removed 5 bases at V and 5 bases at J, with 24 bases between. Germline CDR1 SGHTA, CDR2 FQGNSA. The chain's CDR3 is CASSPERGGALGYGYTF. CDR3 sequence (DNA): TGTGCCAGCAGCCCGGAGAGGGGGGGCGCGTTAGGGTATGGCTACACCTTC. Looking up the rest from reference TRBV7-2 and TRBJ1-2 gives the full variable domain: GAGVSQSPSNKVTEKGKDVELRCDPISGHTALYWYRQSLGQGLEFLIYFQGNSAPDKSGLPSDRFSAERTGGSVSTLTIQRTQQEDSAVYLCASSPERGGALGYGYTFGSGTRLTVV.

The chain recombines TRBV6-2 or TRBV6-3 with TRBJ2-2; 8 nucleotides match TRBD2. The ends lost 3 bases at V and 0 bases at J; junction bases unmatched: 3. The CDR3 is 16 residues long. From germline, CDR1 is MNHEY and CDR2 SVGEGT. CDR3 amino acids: CASSYRREANTGELFF. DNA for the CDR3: TGTGCCAGCAGTTATAGGCGGGAGGCGAACACCGGGGAGCTGTTTTTT.

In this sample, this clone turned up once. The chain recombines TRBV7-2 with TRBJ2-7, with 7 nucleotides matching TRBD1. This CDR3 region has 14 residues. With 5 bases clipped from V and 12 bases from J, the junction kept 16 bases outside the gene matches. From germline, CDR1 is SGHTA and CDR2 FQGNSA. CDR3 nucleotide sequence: TGTGCCAGCAGCCAATCTCAGACCGGGACAGCCACGTACTTC. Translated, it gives CASSQSQTGTATYF.

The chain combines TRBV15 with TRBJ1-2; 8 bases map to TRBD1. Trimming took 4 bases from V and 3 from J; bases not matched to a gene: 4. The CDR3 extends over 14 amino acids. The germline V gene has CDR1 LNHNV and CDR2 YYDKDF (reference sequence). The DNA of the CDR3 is TGTGCCACCAGCATCCGGGACAGGTACTATGGCTACACCTTC. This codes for CATSIRDRYYGYTF.

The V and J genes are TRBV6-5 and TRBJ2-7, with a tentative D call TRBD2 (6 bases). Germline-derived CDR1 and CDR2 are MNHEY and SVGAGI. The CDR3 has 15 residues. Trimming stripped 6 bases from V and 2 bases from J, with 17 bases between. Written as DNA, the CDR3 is TGTGCCAGCAGCCCCCCCGGGGGACCCACCTACGAGCAGTACTTC. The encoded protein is CASSPPGGPTYEQYF.

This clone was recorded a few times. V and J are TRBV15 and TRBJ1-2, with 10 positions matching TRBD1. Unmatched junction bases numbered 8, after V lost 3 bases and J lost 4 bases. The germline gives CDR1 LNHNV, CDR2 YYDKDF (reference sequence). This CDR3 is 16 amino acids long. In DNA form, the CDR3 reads TGTGCCACCAGCAGGGGGACAGGGGAAGTTGGCTATGGCTACACCTTC. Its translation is CATSRGTGEVGYGYTF.

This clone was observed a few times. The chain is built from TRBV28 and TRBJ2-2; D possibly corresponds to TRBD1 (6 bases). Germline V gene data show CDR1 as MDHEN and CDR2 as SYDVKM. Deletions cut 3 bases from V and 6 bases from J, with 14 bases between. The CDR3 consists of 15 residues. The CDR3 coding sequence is TGTGCCAGCAGTTTGAACAGGGAAACTCCCGGGGAGCTGTTTTTT. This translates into CASSLNRETPGELFF. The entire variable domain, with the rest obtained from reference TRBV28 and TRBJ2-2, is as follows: DVKVTQSSRYLVKRTGEKVFLECVQDMDHENMFWYRQDPGLGLRLIYFSYDVKMKEKGDIPEGYSVSREKKERFSLILESASTNQTSMYLCASSLNRETPGELFFGEGSRLTVL.

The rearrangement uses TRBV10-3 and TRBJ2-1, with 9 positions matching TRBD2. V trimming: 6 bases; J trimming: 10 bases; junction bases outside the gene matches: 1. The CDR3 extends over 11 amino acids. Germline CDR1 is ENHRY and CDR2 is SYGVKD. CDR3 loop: CAIRTSGEQFF. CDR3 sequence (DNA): TGTGCCATCAGGACTAGCGGCGAGCAGTTCTTC.

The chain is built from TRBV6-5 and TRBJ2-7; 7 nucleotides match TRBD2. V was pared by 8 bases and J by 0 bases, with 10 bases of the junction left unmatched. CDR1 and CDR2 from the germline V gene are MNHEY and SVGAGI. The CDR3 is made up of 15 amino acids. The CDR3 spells CASQILAVSSYEQYV. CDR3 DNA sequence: TGTGCCAGCCAAATCCTAGCGGTGAGCTCCTACGAGCAGTACGTC.

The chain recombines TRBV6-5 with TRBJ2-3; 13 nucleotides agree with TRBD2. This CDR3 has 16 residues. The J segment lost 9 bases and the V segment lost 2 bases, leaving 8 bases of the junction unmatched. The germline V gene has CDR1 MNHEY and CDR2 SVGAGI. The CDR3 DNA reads TGTGCCAGCAGTTACCTACTAGCGGGGGGGCCCGGGACGCAGTATTTT. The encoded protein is CASSYLLAGGPGTQYF.

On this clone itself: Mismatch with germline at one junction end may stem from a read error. The CDR3 loop reads CASSLRTDDSPLHF. The CDR3 nucleotides read TGTGCCAGCAGCTTAAGGACAGATGATTCGCCCCTCCACTTT. The chain joins TRBV7-3 to TRBJ1-6, with D perhaps TRBD1 (6 bases). The CDR3 spans 14 residues. CDR1 is SGHTA and CDR2 is FQGTGA in the germline V gene.

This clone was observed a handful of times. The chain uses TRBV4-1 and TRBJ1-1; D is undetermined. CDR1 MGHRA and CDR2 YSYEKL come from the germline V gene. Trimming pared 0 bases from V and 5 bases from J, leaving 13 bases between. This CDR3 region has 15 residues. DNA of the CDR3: TGCGCCAGCAGCCAAGACCGACTGGGGAGGACTGAAGCTTTCTTT. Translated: CASSQDRLGRTEAFF.

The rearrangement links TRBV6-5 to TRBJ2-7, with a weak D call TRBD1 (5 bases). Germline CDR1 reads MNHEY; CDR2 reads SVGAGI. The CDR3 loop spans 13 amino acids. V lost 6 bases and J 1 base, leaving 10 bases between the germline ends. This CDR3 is CASSPDSSYEQYV. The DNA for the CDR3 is TGTGCCAGCAGCCCCGACAGTTCCTACGAGCAGTACGTC.

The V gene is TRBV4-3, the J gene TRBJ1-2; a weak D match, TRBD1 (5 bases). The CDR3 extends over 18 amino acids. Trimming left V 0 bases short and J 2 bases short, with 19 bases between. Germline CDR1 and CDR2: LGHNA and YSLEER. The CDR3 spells CASSQDYDAGNRNYGYTF. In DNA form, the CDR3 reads TGCGCCAGCAGCCAAGATTACGACGCAGGGAATAGGAACTATGGCTACACCTTC.